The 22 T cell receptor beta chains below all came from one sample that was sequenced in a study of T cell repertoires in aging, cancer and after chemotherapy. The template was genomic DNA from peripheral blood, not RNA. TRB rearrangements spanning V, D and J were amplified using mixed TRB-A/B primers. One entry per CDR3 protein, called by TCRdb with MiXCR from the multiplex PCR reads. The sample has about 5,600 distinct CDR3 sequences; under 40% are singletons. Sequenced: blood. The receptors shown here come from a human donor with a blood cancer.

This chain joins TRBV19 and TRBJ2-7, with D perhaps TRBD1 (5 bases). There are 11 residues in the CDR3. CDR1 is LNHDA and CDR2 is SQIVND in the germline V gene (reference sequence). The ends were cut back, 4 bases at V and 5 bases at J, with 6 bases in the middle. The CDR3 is CASSTRDEQYF. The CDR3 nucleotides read TGTGCCAGTAGTACCAGGGACGAGCAGTACTTC. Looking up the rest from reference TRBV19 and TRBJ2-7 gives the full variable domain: DGGITQSPKYLFRKEGQNVTLSCEQNLNHDAMYWYRQDPGQGLRLIYYSQIVNDFQKGDIAEGYSVSREKKESFPLTVTSAQKNPTAFYLCASSTRDEQYFGPGTRLTVT.

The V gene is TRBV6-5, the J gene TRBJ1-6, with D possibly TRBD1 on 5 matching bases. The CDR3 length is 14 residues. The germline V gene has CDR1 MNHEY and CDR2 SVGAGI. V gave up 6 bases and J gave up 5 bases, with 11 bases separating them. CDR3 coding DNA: TGTGCCAGCAGCTGGGACGGTAATAATTCACCCCTCCACTTT. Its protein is CASSWDGNNSPLHF.

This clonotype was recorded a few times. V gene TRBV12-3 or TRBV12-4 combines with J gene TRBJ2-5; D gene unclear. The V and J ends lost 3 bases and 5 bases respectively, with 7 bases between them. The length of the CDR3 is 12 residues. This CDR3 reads CASSFLKETQYF. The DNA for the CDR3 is TGTGCCAGCAGTTTTCTTAAGGAGACCCAGTACTTC.

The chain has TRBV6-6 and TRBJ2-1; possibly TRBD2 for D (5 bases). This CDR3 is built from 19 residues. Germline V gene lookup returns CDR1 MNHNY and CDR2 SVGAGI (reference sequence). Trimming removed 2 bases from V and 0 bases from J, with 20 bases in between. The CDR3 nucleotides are TGTGCCAGCAGTTACCCAGAACGGGGTAGCGCCAGCTCCTACAATGAGCAGTTCTTC. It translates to CASSYPERGSASSYNEQFF.

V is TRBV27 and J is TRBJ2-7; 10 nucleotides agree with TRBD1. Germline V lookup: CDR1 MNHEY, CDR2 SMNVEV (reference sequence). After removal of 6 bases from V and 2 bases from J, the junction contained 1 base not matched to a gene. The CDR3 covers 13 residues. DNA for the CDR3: TGTGCCAGCAGAGACAGGGGGCCCTACGAGCAGTACTTC. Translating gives CASRDRGPYEQYF.

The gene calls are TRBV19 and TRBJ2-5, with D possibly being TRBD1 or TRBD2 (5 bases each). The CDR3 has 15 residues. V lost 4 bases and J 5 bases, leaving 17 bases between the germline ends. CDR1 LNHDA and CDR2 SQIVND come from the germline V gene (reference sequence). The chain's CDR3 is CASSTPAQGRETQYF. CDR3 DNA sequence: TGTGCCAGTAGTACACCCGCCCAGGGACGGGAGACCCAGTACTTC.

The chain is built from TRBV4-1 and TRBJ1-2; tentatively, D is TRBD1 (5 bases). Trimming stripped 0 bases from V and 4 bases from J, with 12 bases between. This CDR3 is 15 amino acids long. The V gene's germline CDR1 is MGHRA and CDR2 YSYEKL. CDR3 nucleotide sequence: TGCGCCAGCAGCCAAGACCCGACAGCAACCTATGGCTACACCTTC. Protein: CASSQDPTATYGYTF.

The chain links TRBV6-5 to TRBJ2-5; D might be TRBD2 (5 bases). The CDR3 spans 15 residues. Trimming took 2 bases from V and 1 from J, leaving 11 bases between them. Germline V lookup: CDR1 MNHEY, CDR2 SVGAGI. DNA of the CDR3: TGTGCCAGCAGTTACGCCGACGGGGTCCAAGAGACCCAGTACTTC. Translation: CASSYADGVQETQYF.

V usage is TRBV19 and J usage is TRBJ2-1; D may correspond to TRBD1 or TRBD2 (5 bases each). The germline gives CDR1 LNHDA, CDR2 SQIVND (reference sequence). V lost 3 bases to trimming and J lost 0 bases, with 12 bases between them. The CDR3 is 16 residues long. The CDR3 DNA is TGTGCCAGTAGTATTGACGGGGCCAGCTCCTACAATGAGCAGTTCTTC. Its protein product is CASSIDGASSYNEQFF.

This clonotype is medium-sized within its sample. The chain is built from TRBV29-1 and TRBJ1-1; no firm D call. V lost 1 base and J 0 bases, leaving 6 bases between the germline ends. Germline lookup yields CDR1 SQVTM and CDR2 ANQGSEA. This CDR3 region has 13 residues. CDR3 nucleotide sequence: TGCAGCGTTGAAGGACTGATGAACACTGAAGCTTTCTTT. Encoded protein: CSVEGLMNTEAFF.

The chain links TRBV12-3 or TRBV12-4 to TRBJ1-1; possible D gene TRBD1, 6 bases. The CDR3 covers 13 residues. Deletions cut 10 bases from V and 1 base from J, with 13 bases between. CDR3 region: CATNRGANTEAFF. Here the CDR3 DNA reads TGTGCCACGAATAGGGGGGCGAACACTGAAGCTTTCTTT.

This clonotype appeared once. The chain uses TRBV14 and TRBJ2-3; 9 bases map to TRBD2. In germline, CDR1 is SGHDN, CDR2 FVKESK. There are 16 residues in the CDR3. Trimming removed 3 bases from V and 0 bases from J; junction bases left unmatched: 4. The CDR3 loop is CASSQLAGPSTDTQYF. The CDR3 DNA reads TGTGCCAGCAGCCAGCTAGCGGGACCTAGCACAGATACGCAGTATTTT.

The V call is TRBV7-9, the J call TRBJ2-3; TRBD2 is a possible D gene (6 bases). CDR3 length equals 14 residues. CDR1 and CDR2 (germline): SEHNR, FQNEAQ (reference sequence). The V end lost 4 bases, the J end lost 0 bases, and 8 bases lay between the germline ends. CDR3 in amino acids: CASSSSGSTDTQYF. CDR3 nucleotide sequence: TGTGCCAGCAGCTCAAGCGGGAGCACAGATACGCAGTATTTT.

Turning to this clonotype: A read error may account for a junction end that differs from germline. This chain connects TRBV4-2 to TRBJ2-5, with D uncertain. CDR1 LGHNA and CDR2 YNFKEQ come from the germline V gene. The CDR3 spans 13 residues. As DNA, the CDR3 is TGCGCCAGCAGCCGAGAGTACCAAGAGACCCAGTACTTC. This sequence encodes CASSREYQETQYF.

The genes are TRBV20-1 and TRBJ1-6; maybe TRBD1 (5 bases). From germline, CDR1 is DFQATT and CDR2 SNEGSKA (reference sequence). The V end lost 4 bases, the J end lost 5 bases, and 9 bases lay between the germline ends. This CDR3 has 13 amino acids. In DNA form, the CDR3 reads TGCAGTGCTACGGGGCTTCATAATTCACCCCTCCACTTT. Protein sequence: CSATGLHNSPLHF.

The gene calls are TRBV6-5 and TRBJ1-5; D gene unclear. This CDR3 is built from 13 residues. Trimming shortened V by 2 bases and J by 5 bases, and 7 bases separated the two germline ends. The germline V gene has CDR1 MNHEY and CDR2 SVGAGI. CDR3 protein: CASSYVRDQPQHF. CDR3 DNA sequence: TGTGCCAGCAGTTACGTACGGGATCAGCCCCAGCATTTT.

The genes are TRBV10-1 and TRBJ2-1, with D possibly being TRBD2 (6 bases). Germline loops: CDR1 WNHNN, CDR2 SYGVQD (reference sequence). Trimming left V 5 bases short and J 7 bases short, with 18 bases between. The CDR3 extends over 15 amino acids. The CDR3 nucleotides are TGCGCCAGCAGTCCGCGGGAACCTTGGGTGAATGAGCAGTTCTTC. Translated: CASSPREPWVNEQFF.

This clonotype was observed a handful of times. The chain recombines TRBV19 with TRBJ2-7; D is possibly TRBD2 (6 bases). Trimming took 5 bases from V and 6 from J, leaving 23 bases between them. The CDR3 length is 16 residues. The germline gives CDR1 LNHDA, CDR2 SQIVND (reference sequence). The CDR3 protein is CASSSLGRERTPEQYF. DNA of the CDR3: TGTGCCAGTAGTTCCTTAGGTCGGGAGAGGACCCCCGAGCAGTACTTC.

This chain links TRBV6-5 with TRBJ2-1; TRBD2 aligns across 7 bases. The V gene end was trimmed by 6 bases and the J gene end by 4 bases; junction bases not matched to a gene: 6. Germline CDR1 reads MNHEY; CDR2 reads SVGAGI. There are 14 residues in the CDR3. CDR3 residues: CASRDAGAYNEQFF. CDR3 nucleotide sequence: TGTGCCAGCAGAGATGCGGGAGCGTACAATGAGCAGTTCTTC.

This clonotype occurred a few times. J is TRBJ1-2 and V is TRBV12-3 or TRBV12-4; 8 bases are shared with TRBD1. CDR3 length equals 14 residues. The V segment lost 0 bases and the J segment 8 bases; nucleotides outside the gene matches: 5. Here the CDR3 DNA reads TGTGCCAGCAGTTTAGCGCAGGGGGCAGGAGGCTACACCTTC. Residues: CASSLAQGAGGYTF.

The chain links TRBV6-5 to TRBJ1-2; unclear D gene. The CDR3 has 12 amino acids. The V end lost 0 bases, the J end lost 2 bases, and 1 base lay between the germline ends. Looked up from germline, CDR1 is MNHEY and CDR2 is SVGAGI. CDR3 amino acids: CASSYSNYGYTF. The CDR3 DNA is TGTGCCAGCAGTTACTCGAACTATGGCTACACCTTC.

The CDR3 sequence: CASSIGRGEQYF. DNA for the CDR3: TGTGCCAGTAGTATAGGGCGGGGCGAGCAGTACTTC. This sequence joins TRBV19 and TRBJ2-7; tentatively, D is TRBD2 (6 bases). Between the trimmed V and J ends, which lost 1 base and 6 bases, there was a span of 7 bases. The CDR3 has 12 residues. Germline V gene lookup returns CDR1 LNHDA and CDR2 SQIVND (reference sequence).